A single sample gave rise to the 14 T cell receptor beta chains below, sequenced in a study of cytomegalovirus exposure and HLA in healthy donors. Profiling relied on immunoSEQ multiplex PCR, and the TCRdb table lists in-frame clones only, not all of them. The profile covers roughly 73,000 clones, with 85% to 95% appearing a single time and roughly 3.3% taken by the ten largest. Sequenced: PBMCs. The receptors shown here come from a man in his late teens or twenties in good health and CMV-seronegative.

This clone was counted only a few times. The chain uses TRBV5-1 and TRBJ1-4, with TRBD1 matching 8 bases. The CDR3 has 15 amino acids. Germline assignment: CDR1 SGHRS and CDR2 YFSETQ. With 1 base clipped from V and 5 bases from J, the junction kept 4 bases outside the gene matches. Here the CDR3 reads CASSLPTGVNEKLFF. The CDR3 coding sequence is TGCGCCAGCAGCTTGCCGACAGGGGTAAATGAAAAACTGTTTTTT.

J is TRBJ1-4 and V is TRBV9, with TRBD1 matching 8 bases. This CDR3 is built from 15 residues. Trimming at V came to 4 bases and at J to 8 bases, leaving 10 bases not matched to a gene. The germline V gene encodes CDR1 SGDLS and CDR2 YYNGEE. CDR3 bases: TGTGCCAGCAGCTTAACCGGGACAGGAGCCGAAAAACTGTTTTTT. Residues: CASSLTGTGAEKLFF.

This chain links TRBV6-1 with TRBJ2-4; D is unclear. The CDR3 sequence is 14 residues long. Per germline, CDR1 MNHNS and CDR2 SASEGT. Trimming removed 1 base from V and 3 bases from J, with 7 bases in between. The CDR3 is CASSEEAGKNIQYF. CDR3 sequence (DNA): TGTGCCAGCAGTGAAGAGGCAGGCAAAAACATTCAGTACTTC.

The chain couples TRBV10-3 to TRBJ2-3; D perhaps matches TRBD1 (6 bases). This CDR3 has 16 residues. Germline V gene data show CDR1 as ENHRY and CDR2 as SYGVKD. The V end was cut by 6 bases, the J end by 2 bases, with 18 bases between. CDR3 bases: TGTGCCATCAGAGTGACGGCAGGGGCGTTCACAGATACGCAGTATTTT. It codes for CAIRVTAGAFTDTQYF.

The chain carries TRBV19 and TRBJ2-5; TRBD2 might be the D (5 bases). This CDR3 comprises 11 residues. Germline-derived CDR1 and CDR2 are LNHDA and SQIVND (reference sequence). V was shortened by 3 bases and J by 7 bases, with 6 bases between the two germline ends. The CDR3 loop is CASSIEGTQYF. CDR3 nucleotide sequence: TGTGCCAGTAGTATTGAGGGGACCCAGTACTTC.

This rearrangement joins TRBV30 to TRBJ1-1; TRBD1 agrees at 7 bases. V lost 0 bases to trimming and J lost 7 bases; unmatched junction nucleotides: 14. The CDR3 loop spans 16 amino acids. Germline CDR1 reads GTSNPN; CDR2 reads SVGIG (reference sequence). CDR3 protein: CAWSVPVGRGFGEAFF. The CDR3 bases are TGTGCCTGGAGTGTACCCGTTGGCAGGGGGTTCGGTGAAGCTTTCTTT.

The genes are TRBV5-1 and TRBJ2-5, with a possible D match to TRBD2 (6 bases). CDR3 length equals 15 residues. Trimming took off 4 bases at V and 5 bases at J, with 18 bases between the two ends. The V gene's germline CDR1 is SGHRS and CDR2 YFSETQ. This CDR3 is CASSPPGTLGETQYF. The CDR3 bases are TGCGCCAGCAGCCCCCCCGGGACTCTGGGGGAGACCCAGTACTTC.

The gene calls are TRBV10-3 and TRBJ1-2; maybe TRBD1 (5 bases). CDR1 and CDR2 from the germline V gene are ENHRY and SYGVKD. The length of the CDR3 is 13 residues. V dropped 8 bases and J dropped 7 bases, with 17 bases sitting between them. This CDR3 is CAIGGGREAGYTF. The CDR3 DNA follows: TGTGCCATCGGGGGAGGGAGGGAGGCTGGCTACACCTTC.

This chain links TRBV6-5 with TRBJ1-2, with a weak D call TRBD1 (6 bases). The CDR3 totals 13 residues. Germline V gene data show CDR1 as MNHEY and CDR2 as SVGAGI. Trimming removed 5 bases from V and 5 bases from J, with 12 bases in between. The CDR3: CASSPQGTYGYTF. The CDR3 nucleotides read TGTGCCAGCAGTCCACAGGGAACGTATGGCTACACCTTC.

This chain links TRBV4-1 with TRBJ2-3; the match to TRBD2 covers 9 bases. Trimming cost V 0 bases and J 2 bases; bases outside gene matches: 3. The CDR3 runs to 16 residues. Germline CDR1 and CDR2: MGHRA and YSYEKL. The chain's CDR3 is CASSQELAGFTDTQYF. The CDR3 nucleotides are TGCGCCAGCAGCCAAGAGCTAGCGGGGTTCACAGATACGCAGTATTTT.

This chain uses TRBV18 with TRBJ1-3; D possibly corresponds to TRBD1 (5 bases). With 3 bases removed from V and 0 bases from J, the gap between germline ends came to 12 bases. Per the germline V gene, CDR1 is KGHSH and CDR2 is LQKENI. This CDR3 region has 16 residues. The CDR3 DNA follows: TGTGCCAGCTCACCGTCGGGGGGGAGCTCTGGAAACACCATATATTTT. Its translation is CASSPSGGSSGNTIYF.

The rearrangement joins TRBV25-1 to TRBJ2-3; D not certain. Germline V gene lookup returns CDR1 MGHDK and CDR2 SYGVNS. Trimming removed 3 bases from V and 4 bases from J, with 8 bases in between. The length of the CDR3 is 13 residues. In nucleotides, the CDR3 is TGTGCCAGCAGTGACGTCTTCGCAGATACGCAGTATTTT. Encoded protein: CASSDVFADTQYF.

The rearrangement uses TRBV6-6 and TRBJ2-5, with 7 bases aligning to TRBD1. CDR3 length: 15 amino acids. J was trimmed by 4 bases and V by 0 bases; bases with no gene match: 5. Per the germline V gene, CDR1 is MNHNY and CDR2 is SVGAGI (reference sequence). The CDR3 nucleotides read TGTGCCAGCAGTTACTCTTCGGACAGGCGAGAGACCCAGTACTTC. Residues: CASSYSSDRRETQYF.

The V call is TRBV27, the J call TRBJ1-2; D is possibly TRBD1 (5 bases). V lost 5 bases and J 3 bases, leaving 13 bases between the germline ends. The CDR3 loop spans 14 amino acids. CDR1 and CDR2 from the germline V gene are MNHEY and SMNVEV (reference sequence). The CDR3 region has the DNA TGTGCCAGCAGTCTCCAGGGAGGGGACTATGGCTACACCTTC. Protein sequence: CASSLQGGDYGYTF.